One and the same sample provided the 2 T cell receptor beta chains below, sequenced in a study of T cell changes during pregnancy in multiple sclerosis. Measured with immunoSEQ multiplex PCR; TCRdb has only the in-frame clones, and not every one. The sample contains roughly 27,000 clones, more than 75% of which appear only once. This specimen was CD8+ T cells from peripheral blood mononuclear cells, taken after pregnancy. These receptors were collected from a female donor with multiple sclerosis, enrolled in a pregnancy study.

CDR3 residues: CASSPSGYEQYF. CDR3 sequence (DNA): TGCGCCAGCAGCCCCTCAGGCTACGAGCAGTACTTC. The chain uses TRBV5-1 and TRBJ2-7; D is unclear. Trimming pared 4 bases from V and 3 bases from J, leaving 8 bases between. CDR1 and CDR2 from the germline V gene are SGHRS and YFSETQ. This CDR3 is 12 amino acids long. Filled out from reference TRBV5-1 and TRBJ2-7, the complete variable domain reads KAGVTQTPRYLIKTRGQQVTLSCSPISGHRSVSWYQQTPGQGLQFLFEYFSETQRNKGNFPGRFSGRQFSNSRSEMNVSTLELGDSALYLCASSPSGYEQYFGPGTRLTVT.

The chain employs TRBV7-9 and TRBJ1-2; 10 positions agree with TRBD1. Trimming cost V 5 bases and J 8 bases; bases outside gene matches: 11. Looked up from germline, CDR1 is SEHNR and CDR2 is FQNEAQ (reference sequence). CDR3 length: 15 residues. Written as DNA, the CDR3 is TGTGCCAGCAGCGCGAGGACAGGGGGAAGAGTAGGCTACACCTTC. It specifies CASSARTGGRVGYTF.